One and the same sample provided the 28 T cell receptor beta chains below, sequenced in a study of regulatory T cells in long-lasting Graves disease (dated by TCRdb to the early 2020s). Library creation used multiplex PCR. Sequencer: Illumina HiSeq 4000. To build TCR beta libraries, CDR3 regions were amplified by Arm-PCR using iRepertoire HTBI primers. TCRdb reprocessing: public reads trimmed at Q25 with fastp, clones called with MiXCR, in-frame beta chains kept. Rows are unified per CDR3 protein, each entry keeping the most common DNA and genes. Within this sample are roughly 450,000 distinct CDR3 sequences, with around a fifth of them counted one time only. Roughly 13% of the sample rests with the top ten. The sample's time point label, in plain terms: persistent/refractory GD, antithyroid drugs over 5 years with positive TRAb. For both TCR sequencing and RNA sequencing, RNA was extracted from PBMCs using TRIzol.

Sequenced material: peripheral blood mononuclear cells (PBMCs), taken when the disease was refractory, from a patient treated with antithyroid drugs. These receptors all come from a female donor with Graves disease.

The CDR3 reads CASSLLAGKAGELFF. CDR3 sequence (DNA): TGTGCCAGCAGCTTATTAGCGGGGAAGGCCGGGGAGCTGTTTTTT. V gene TRBV7-8 combines with J gene TRBJ2-2; 8 positions agree with TRBD2. Looked up from germline, CDR1 is SGHVS and CDR2 is FQNEAQ. The CDR3 has 15 residues. Trimming cost V 2 bases and J 6 bases; bases outside gene matches: 5.

V gene TRBV13 combines with J gene TRBJ2-2; D call uncertain. Trimming stripped 5 bases from V and 7 bases from J, with 11 bases between. Germline values: CDR1 PRHDT, CDR2 FYEKMQ (reference sequence). There are 13 residues in the CDR3. The CDR3 protein is CASSRAAHGELFF. The CDR3 DNA follows: TGTGCCAGCAGCCGGGCAGCGCACGGGGAGCTGTTTTTT.

Concerning this clonotype itself: This may come from a read error, since a much larger clone is one base off. V is TRBV6-2 or TRBV6-3 and J is TRBJ1-5, with 7 bases matching TRBD1. The CDR3 totals 18 residues. Germline CDR1 and CDR2: MNHEY and SVGEGT. CDR3 residues: CASSKLPRTGNSNQSQHF. The CDR3 nucleotides are TGTGCCAGCAGCAAGTTACCAAGGACAGGCAATAGCAATCAGTCCCAGCATTTT.

The chain carries TRBV28 and TRBJ2-1; no reliable D call. Trimming removed 10 bases from V and 2 bases from J, with 15 bases in between. Germline CDR1 MDHEN, CDR2 SYDVKM. The CDR3 loop spans 14 amino acids. CDR3 amino acids: CATIGRRAYNEQFF. CDR3 nucleotide sequence: TGTGCCACTATAGGCCGGAGAGCCTACAATGAGCAGTTCTTC. Using reference TRBV28 and TRBJ2-1 for the parts outside the CDR3, the full variable domain is DVKVTQSSRYLVKRTGEKVFLECVQDMDHENMFWYRQDPGLGLRLIYFSYDVKMKEKGDIPEGYSVSREKKERFSLILESASTNQTSMYLCATIGRRAYNEQFFGPGTRLTVL.

The rearrangement links TRBV7-9 to TRBJ1-5; D not certain. Trimming removed 1 base from V and 4 bases from J, with 8 bases in between. This CDR3 contains 14 residues. The V gene's germline CDR1 is SEHNR and CDR2 FQNEAQ (reference sequence). The CDR3 spells CASSLEEGNQPQHF. Here the CDR3 DNA reads TGTGCCAGCAGCTTAGAGGAAGGGAATCAGCCCCAGCATTTT.

This clonotype was found many times. The chain recombines TRBV6-1 with TRBJ2-7, with a possible D match to TRBD1 (5 bases). The V end lost 10 bases, the J end lost 6 bases, and 43 bases lay between the germline ends. The CDR3 is 21 residues long. In germline, CDR1 is MNHNS, CDR2 SASEGT. CDR3 amino acids: CATAQFGELPRVGDTHIEQYF. The DNA of the CDR3 is TGTGCCACTGCCCAGTTCGGAGAACTGCCCAGGGTAGGCGACACTCATATCGAGCAGTACTTC.

This clonotype showed up many times. J is TRBJ2-5 and V is TRBV12-3 or TRBV12-4; 9 bases are shared with TRBD1. Germline trimming cut 6 bases from V and 0 bases from J; bases unmatched to any gene: 5. CDR3 length: 15 amino acids. CDR3 in amino acids: CASRDRDRDQETQYF. In DNA, the CDR3 is TGTGCCAGCAGGGACCGGGACAGGGACCAAGAGACCCAGTACTTC.

The genes are TRBV15 and TRBJ2-2; 7 positions agree with TRBD2. The V gene's germline CDR1 is LNHNV and CDR2 YYDKDF (reference sequence). Trimming at V came to 0 bases and at J to 3 bases, leaving 19 bases not matched to a gene. The CDR3 loop spans 21 amino acids. The CDR3: CATSRDRLGGRASRDTGELFF. CDR3 bases: TGTGCCACCAGCAGAGATCGGTTAGGTGGGAGGGCTTCTCGGGACACCGGGGAGCTGTTTTTT.

This clonotype occurred many times. The genes are TRBV6-5 and TRBJ1-4; 9 nucleotides match TRBD1. The CDR3 length is 14 residues. J lost 5 bases, V lost 4 bases, and 2 bases had no gene match. Germline V gene sequence: CDR1 MNHEY, CDR2 SVGAGI. CDR3 sequence reads: CASSSGQGNEKLFF. The CDR3 DNA follows: TGTGCCAGCAGTTCGGGACAGGGCAATGAAAAACTGTTTTTT.

Points on this clonotype: One end of the junction is discordant with germline, which a read error may explain. The chain is built from TRBV6-2 or TRBV6-3 and TRBJ2-7, with TRBD2 identical over 11 bases. The CDR3 runs to 16 residues. The germline CDR1 and CDR2 sequences are MNHEY and SVGEGT. The chain's CDR3 is CTSSRTSGGPTYEQYF. The CDR3 DNA reads as TGTACCAGCAGCCGTACTAGCGGGGGCCCCACCTACGAGCAGTACTTC.

This rearrangement joins TRBV18 to TRBJ1-2; possible D gene TRBD1, 6 bases. Trimming removed 3 bases at V and 6 bases at J, with 11 bases between. The CDR3 is 13 amino acids. CDR1 KGHSH and CDR2 LQKENI come from the germline V gene. This CDR3 is CASSPDSLDGYTF. DNA for the CDR3: TGTGCCAGCTCACCGGACAGCTTAGATGGCTACACCTTC.

This clonotype has a handful of counts. The chain is built from TRBV7-3 and TRBJ1-1; no reliable D call. CDR3 size: 13 residues. Trimming shortened V by 5 bases and J by 4 bases, and 11 bases separated the two germline ends. Germline V gene lookup returns CDR1 SGHTA and CDR2 FQGTGA. The CDR3 DNA sequence: TGTGCCAGCAGCCCTGATTTGGGCACTGAAGCTTTCTTT. It encodes CASSPDLGTEAFF.

This rearrangement joins TRBV27 to TRBJ1-5; D is undetermined. Germline assignment: CDR1 MNHEY and CDR2 SMNVEV (reference sequence). The CDR3 length is 10 residues. Trimming removed 3 bases at V and 8 bases at J, with 2 bases between. CDR3 sequence (DNA): TGTGCCAGCAGTTTGAAGCCCCAGCATTTT. It specifies CASSLKPQHF.

Only a few counts were recorded for this clonotype. The V gene is TRBV6-2 or TRBV6-3, the J gene TRBJ2-1; D call uncertain. CDR3 length: 12 residues. CDR1 is MNHEY and CDR2 is SVGEGT in the germline V gene. V lost 5 bases and J 7 bases, leaving 9 bases between the germline ends. The DNA for the CDR3 is TGTGCCAGCAGTAGACTCAGGAATGAGCAGTTCTTC. Translation: CASSRLRNEQFF.

Comment on this clonotype: An end of the junction differs from the germline gene, which may be a read error. This sequence joins TRBV20-1 and TRBJ2-6, with a tentative D call TRBD1 (5 bases). The CDR3 is 16 amino acids. CDR1 is DFQATT, CDR2 SNEGSKA, per germline (reference sequence). CDR3 amino acids: CSAHSYGPSGASVLTF. CDR3 in DNA: TGCAGTGCCCACTCTTATGGTCCCTCTGGGGCCAGCGTCCTGACTTTC.

The gene calls are TRBV28 and TRBJ2-7; D not certain. This CDR3 comprises 12 residues. Germline values: CDR1 MDHEN, CDR2 SYDVKM. Trimming removed 8 bases from V and 7 bases from J, with 15 bases in between. Here the CDR3 DNA reads TGTGCCAGCCATACTCCACCTTTGGAGCAGTACTTC. This encodes CASHTPPLEQYF.

This clonotype was recorded at least ten times. The chain recombines TRBV20-1 with TRBJ2-7; D possibly corresponds to TRBD2 (5 bases). The germline V gene has CDR1 DFQATT and CDR2 SNEGSKA (reference sequence). The CDR3 covers 11 residues. The V gene lost 5 bases and the J gene lost 4 bases, with 9 bases spanning the gap. The CDR3 is CSAHGLYEQYF. For the CDR3, the DNA is TGCAGTGCTCACGGACTGTACGAGCAGTACTTC.

Concerning this clonotype itself: At one boundary the junction diverges from the germline segment, which might be a read error. The V call is TRBV6-1, the J call TRBJ1-1; D gene uncertain. Looked up from germline, CDR1 is MNHNS and CDR2 is SASEGT. The CDR3 consists of 12 residues. CDR3 amino acids: CATRARRAEASF. The DNA of the CDR3 is TGTGCCACTAGGGCCCGGCGCGCTGAAGCTTCCTTT.

Only a few counts were recorded for this clonotype. V and J are TRBV9 and TRBJ1-2; D is undetermined. The V end lost 3 bases, the J end lost 6 bases, and 18 bases lay between the germline ends. The CDR3 loop spans 15 amino acids. Looked up from germline, CDR1 is SGDLS and CDR2 is YYNGEE. This CDR3 is CASSGQPVHPDGYTF. As DNA, the CDR3 is TGTGCCAGCAGCGGCCAGCCGGTGCACCCGGATGGCTACACCTTC.

The V call is TRBV29-1, the J call TRBJ1-1, with 7 bases identical to TRBD1. CDR1 is SQVTM, CDR2 ANQGSEA, per germline. The length of the CDR3 is 13 residues. V lost 7 bases to trimming and J lost 7 bases; unmatched junction nucleotides: 12. The CDR3 loop is CSAPEGGLDEAFF. The CDR3 DNA reads as TGCAGCGCCCCGGAAGGGGGCTTGGATGAAGCTTTCTTT.

The chain carries TRBV4-3 and TRBJ2-7, with a tentative D call TRBD2 (6 bases). Looked up from germline, CDR1 is LGHNA and CDR2 is YSLEER. The CDR3 has 19 amino acids. With 0 bases removed from V and 1 base from J, the gap between germline ends came to 22 bases. The DNA of the CDR3 is TGCGCCAGCAGCCAAGAAGAGGACCGAAAGCGGGTTGGTTCCTACGAGCAGTACTTC. Encoded protein: CASSQEEDRKRVGSYEQYF.

This clonotype occurred a few times. The rearrangement joins TRBV7-2 to TRBJ1-2; 11 positions match TRBD1. This CDR3 is built from 14 residues. Per germline, CDR1 SGHTA and CDR2 FQGNSA. The V gene end was trimmed by 5 bases and the J gene end by 7 bases; junction bases not matched to a gene: 6. The CDR3 loop reads CASSQRGQGGGYTF. For the CDR3, the DNA is TGTGCCAGCAGCCAAAGGGGACAGGGGGGTGGCTACACCTTC. The complete variable domain, with remaining parts taken from reference TRBV7-2 and TRBJ1-2, reads GAGVSQSPSNKVTEKGKDVELRCDPISGHTALYWYRQSLGQGLEFLIYFQGNSAPDKSGLPSDRFSAERTGGSVSTLTIQRTQQEDSAVYLCASSQRGQGGGYTFGSGTRLTVV.

This clonotype was detected many times. V is TRBV2 and J is TRBJ1-3; a weak D match, TRBD1 (6 bases). The length of the CDR3 is 14 residues. Germline values: CDR1 SNHLY, CDR2 FYNNEI. The V and J ends lost 8 bases and 0 bases respectively, with 11 bases between them. The CDR3 sequence is CASVDSFSGNTIYF. CDR3 nucleotide sequence: TGTGCCAGCGTGGACAGTTTCTCTGGAAACACCATATATTTT.

This clonotype was seen a handful of times. The chain employs TRBV18 and TRBJ2-4, with 7 bases identical to TRBD2. The CDR3 is 14 residues long. V trimming: 0 bases; J trimming: 7 bases; junction bases outside the gene matches: 3. From germline, CDR1 is KGHSH and CDR2 LQKENI. The CDR3 DNA is TGTGCCAGCTCACCACCCGGGGGGAGGAACATTCAGTACTTC. Residues: CASSPPGGRNIQYF.

This clonotype was seen only a few times. This chain links TRBV20-1 with TRBJ1-1; D gene uncertain. Trimming left V 0 bases short and J 1 base short, with 9 bases between. The germline CDR1 and CDR2 sequences are DFQATT and SNEGSKA (reference sequence). CDR3 length equals 14 residues. CDR3 protein: CSARDPRENTEAFF. The CDR3 nucleotides read TGCAGTGCTAGAGACCCCAGAGAGAACACTGAAGCTTTCTTT.

The V gene is TRBV29-1, the J gene TRBJ2-2; D is perhaps TRBD1 (6 bases). Germline V gives CDR1 SQVTM, CDR2 ANQGSEA. V shed 7 bases and J shed 4 bases, with 13 bases lying between them. This CDR3 comprises 13 residues. CDR3 amino acids: CSARGRLTGELFF. CDR3 in DNA: TGCAGCGCCAGGGGCAGACTCACCGGGGAGCTGTTTTTT.

This clonotype was found many times. The CDR3 coding sequence is TGTGCCAGCAGCTCCGGACTAGGCGACACCGGGGAGCTGTTTTTT. As protein: CASSSGLGDTGELFF. V gene TRBV11-2 combines with J gene TRBJ2-2, with 7 positions matching TRBD2. Germline V lookup: CDR1 SGHAT, CDR2 FQNNGV. The CDR3 is 15 residues long. With V trimmed by 4 bases and J by 3 bases, 5 bases remained unmatched.

This clonotype was recorded a few times. The chain has TRBV7-2 and TRBJ1-1; weak D call: TRBD1 (5 bases). This CDR3 has 15 residues. The V gene lost 3 bases and the J gene lost 4 bases, with 15 bases spanning the gap. CDR1 and CDR2 from the germline V gene are SGHTA and FQGNSA. As DNA, the CDR3 is TGTGCCAGCAGCTTGACCCCTACAGGAGCCACTGAAGCTTTCTTT. Protein product: CASSLTPTGATEAFF.